This T cell receptor beta chain was captured by sequencing in a study of identical twins (TCRdb year 2016). Background on the whole study: To test whether fetal clonotypes persist, this study deep-sequenced TCR alpha and beta repertoires from monozygotic twins, from unrelated adults of various ages, and from cord blood. Replicate twin experiments were performed at different times using different library preparation protocols to rule out contamination. What the work shows at the level of the full study, not this receptor alone: In monozygotic twins, out-of-frame TCR alpha sharing was systematically underestimated by recombination models, although the models agreed with sharing between unrelated individuals. Invariant T cells such as MAIT and iNKT could partly confound zero-insertion analyses, though diverse VJ usage argued against this for most clonotypes. Because the same donors could not be followed over many years, the conclusions relied on cross-sectional statistical analysis. Compared with coincidental sharing between unrelated individuals, out-of-frame TCR alpha sequences shared between twins had an excess of sequences with low generation probability. A weaker excess of twin sharing was found in beta out-of-frame sequences because the signal-to-noise ratio was lowered by fewer shared sequences. Fewer insertions were carried by abundant cord blood beta clonotypes, a similar but weaker trend appeared in young adult naive repertoires, and no such trend appeared in memory repertoires.

Per the germline V gene, MGHRA is the CDR1 and YSYEKL is the CDR2. The CDR3 numbers 16 residues from cysteine through phenylalanine. Only the CDR3 DNA is retained, 48 bases long and in frame from the first base. V lost 5 bases and J lost 2 bases; the stretch between them is 15 bases long. Concerning this clonotype itself: Its target antigen remains unknown. No much larger clonotype is one base removed from it; base qualities were not supplied.

Every donor in the study was a healthy Caucasian. Three pairs of female monozygotic twins, all aged about 18 to 29 years, made up the twin cohort. Miltenyi CD45RO+ enrichment and human naive T-cell isolation kits were used to isolate memory (CD45RO+) and naive T cells from PBMC. Preparation of the library involved 5' RACE. TCRdb records Illumina HiSeq 2000 as the sequencer. A universal primer binding site was introduced by template switching, and a unique molecular identifier was present in the final cDNA, enabling accurate counting of TCR cDNA molecules. Specific primers in the conserved constant-segment region were used to synthesize first-strand cDNA for TCR alpha and beta chains. Each cDNA library was double barcoded, with a SMART-Mk sample barcode plus Illumina barcodes, to control for contamination. TruSeq adapter sequences and Illumina sample barcodes were added in two successive PCR steps. Sequencing of the TCR alpha and beta cDNA libraries was done on the Illumina HiSeq platform using custom primers. For the original study's pipeline: MiGEC was used to process raw reads and extract unique molecular identifiers, and MiXCR was used to find CDR3 positions. Recombination models were inferred per individual with the repgenHMM and IGoR tools using an EM algorithm. The tcR package in R was used for shared clonotype analysis, with sharing normalized by the product of cloneset sizes. To study raw recombination free of thymic and clonal selection effects, out-of-frame nonproductive sequences were analyzed. In-frame beta chains were kept once TCRdb had trimmed the public reads at Q25 with fastp and called clones with MiXCR. For every CDR3 protein sequence, its rows merge into one entry that carries the most common genes and DNA. V and J calls and clone size were set by TCRdb, not the authors. Recorded for this sample are nearly 250,000 distinct CDR3 sequences; approximately 7% of them occurred a single time. The biggest ten clones account for 3% to 4.5% of the sample.

This same sample was also part of a study on yellow fever vaccine responses in identical twins. That second report states: According to the authors, the vaccine-induced T cell response in identical twins seemed to be partly convergent and partly specific to each individual. In the study, vaccine-responding T cell clones were precisely tracked in identical twins.

The origin of this receptor is a woman aged 18-29 years in good health. The V and J genes are TRBV4-1 and TRBJ2-2, with the D gene uncertain. Material: memory (CD45RO+) T cells sorted from blood. This specimen's cell subset or site label, interpreted: CD45RO+ enriched T cells. The sequenced DNA is TGCGCCAGCAGCTTACCTCCCAGCGTTAACACCGGGGAGCTGTTTTTT. This is translated as CASSLPPSVNTGELFF.